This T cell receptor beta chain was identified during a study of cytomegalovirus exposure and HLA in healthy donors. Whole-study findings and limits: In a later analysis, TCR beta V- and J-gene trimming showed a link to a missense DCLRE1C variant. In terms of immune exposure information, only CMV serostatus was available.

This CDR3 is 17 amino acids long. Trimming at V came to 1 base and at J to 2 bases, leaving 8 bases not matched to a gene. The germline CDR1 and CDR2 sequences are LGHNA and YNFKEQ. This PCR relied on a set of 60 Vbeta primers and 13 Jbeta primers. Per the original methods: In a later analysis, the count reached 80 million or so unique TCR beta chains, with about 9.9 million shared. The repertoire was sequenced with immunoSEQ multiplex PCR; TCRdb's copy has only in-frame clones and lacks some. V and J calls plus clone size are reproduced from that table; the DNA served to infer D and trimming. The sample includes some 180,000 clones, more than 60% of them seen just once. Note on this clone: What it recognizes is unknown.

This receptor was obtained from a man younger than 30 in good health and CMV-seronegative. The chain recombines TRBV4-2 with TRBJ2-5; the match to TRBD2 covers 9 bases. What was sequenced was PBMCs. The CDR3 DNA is TGTGCCAGCAGCCAAGGGAGGGTAGCGGGGGAGCAAGAGACCCAGTACTTC. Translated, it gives CASSQGRVAGEQETQYF.